The 27 T cell receptor beta chains presented below share a single source sample, sequenced in a study of shared clonotypes between healthy human individuals. The table came from immunoSEQ multiplex PCR; TCRdb's copy has only in-frame clones and leaves some out. The sample includes hundreds of thousands of clones, 92% of them seen just once. CD45RO-negative CD8 cells positively selected for CCR7 made up the naive population, which excluded terminally differentiated effector memory CD45RA+ cells. The sample comprised naive CD8+ T cells sorted from blood. These receptors were collected from a man between 25 and 39 years old in good health.

This sequence joins TRBV7-9 and TRBJ2-2; the match to TRBD2 covers 8 bases. J lost 6 bases, V lost 4 bases, and 7 bases had no gene match. The CDR3 runs 15 residues. CDR1 SEHNR and CDR2 FQNEAQ come from the germline V gene (reference sequence). For the CDR3, the DNA is TGTGCCAGCAGCTATTCTAGCGGGTTATCCGGGGAGCTGTTTTTT. Amino acid sequence: CASSYSSGLSGELFF. Based on the CDR3 plus reference TRBV7-9 and TRBJ2-2, the full variable domain is DTGVSQNPRHKITKRGQNVTFRCDPISEHNRLYWYRQTLGQGPEFLTYFQNEAQLEKSRLLSDRFSAERPKGSFSTLEIQRTEQGDSAMYLCASSYSSGLSGELFFGEGSRLTVL.

The chain recombines TRBV18 with TRBJ1-3; TRBD1 agrees at 7 bases. Looked up from germline, CDR1 is KGHSH and CDR2 is LQKENI. After removal of 0 bases from V and 6 bases from J, the junction contained 5 bases not matched to a gene. The CDR3 totals 15 residues. CDR3 residues: CASSPPSGTENTIYF. CDR3 in DNA: TGTGCCAGCTCACCACCATCAGGGACAGAAAACACCATATATTTT.

CDR3 in amino acids: CASSQGTSGIIYNEQFF. The CDR3 nucleotides read TGTGCCAGCAGCCAAGGGACTAGCGGGATAATCTACAATGAGCAGTTCTTC. V and J are TRBV11-2 and TRBJ2-1; 13 bases line up with TRBD2. J lost 3 bases, V lost 5 bases, and 7 bases had no gene match. Germline values: CDR1 SGHAT, CDR2 FQNNGV. CDR3 length: 17 residues.

The rearrangement uses TRBV6-1 and TRBJ2-1, with 9 bases lining up with TRBD1. This CDR3 contains 14 residues. The J segment lost 3 bases and the V segment lost 7 bases, leaving 4 bases of the junction unmatched. CDR1 and CDR2 from the germline V gene are MNHNS and SASEGT. CDR3 amino acids: CASTTGGSYNEQFF. In nucleotides, the CDR3 is TGTGCCAGCACTACAGGGGGCAGCTACAATGAGCAGTTCTTC.

The chain joins TRBV9 to TRBJ2-1; TRBD2 matches at 10 bases. Germline V gene data show CDR1 as SGDLS and CDR2 as YYNGEE. This CDR3 is 16 amino acids long. J was trimmed by 4 bases and V by 0 bases; bases with no gene match: 4. The CDR3 nucleotides are TGTGCCAGCAGCGTAGATCTAGCGGGAGTATACAATGAGCAGTTCTTC. This encodes CASSVDLAGVYNEQFF.

This clone was found a few times. The chain combines TRBV28 with TRBJ2-3; D not certain. The CDR3 consists of 16 residues. The V gene's germline CDR1 is MDHEN and CDR2 SYDVKM. V was shortened by 1 base and J by 0 bases, with 11 bases between the two germline ends. The CDR3 DNA is TGTGCCAGCAGTTTATTTCGAGCTAGTAGCACAGATACGCAGTATTTT. It codes for CASSLFRASSTDTQYF.

The chain recombines TRBV28 with TRBJ2-7; D remains unclear. Trimming took off 6 bases at V and 7 bases at J, with 16 bases between the two ends. Germline values: CDR1 MDHEN, CDR2 SYDVKM. The CDR3 sequence is 13 residues long. The CDR3 nucleotides read TGTGCCAGCAGCCAAACTGTGGGGTCGGAGCAGTACTTC. Amino acid sequence: CASSQTVGSEQYF.

This chain joins TRBV6-1 and TRBJ2-5, with D maybe TRBD1 (5 bases). Trimming cost V 7 bases and J 0 bases, with 12 bases left between them. Per germline, CDR1 MNHNS and CDR2 SASEGT. CDR3 length: 14 amino acids. The DNA of the CDR3 is TGTGCCAGCAAAGGGGTCGCGTACCAAGAGACCCAGTACTTC. Protein: CASKGVAYQETQYF.

This clone has a single count. The chain is built from TRBV15 and TRBJ2-7; D call uncertain. The germline CDR1 and CDR2 sequences are LNHNV and YYDKDF (reference sequence). CDR3 length: 12 amino acids. Between the trimmed V and J ends, which lost 0 bases and 5 bases, there was a span of 5 bases. The CDR3 DNA sequence: TGTGCCACCAGCAGAGATAGAAACGAGCAGTACTTC. Its translation is CATSRDRNEQYF.

V gene TRBV7-9 combines with J gene TRBJ2-1, with 7 bases identical to TRBD2. There are 15 residues in the CDR3. CDR1 is SEHNR and CDR2 is FQNEAQ in the germline V gene (reference sequence). V trimming: 5 bases; J trimming: 8 bases; junction bases outside the gene matches: 12. The CDR3 loop is CASSHSGLVTDEQFF. In DNA, the CDR3 is TGTGCCAGCAGCCATAGCGGACTAGTAACGGATGAGCAGTTCTTC.

The chain links TRBV5-4 to TRBJ2-7; 12 nucleotides align to TRBD1. The length of the CDR3 is 15 residues. Germline CDR1 SGHNT, CDR2 YYREEE (reference sequence). With 0 bases clipped from V and 5 bases from J, the junction kept 3 bases outside the gene matches. The CDR3: CASSLAGQGADEQYF. CDR3 in DNA: TGTGCCAGCAGCTTGGCGGGACAGGGGGCCGACGAGCAGTACTTC.

This chain uses TRBV27 with TRBJ2-1, with a tentative D call TRBD2 (6 bases). V gave up 5 bases and J gave up 4 bases, with 15 bases separating them. Germline V CDR1 and CDR2: MNHEY, SMNVEV (reference sequence). CDR3 length: 15 residues. For the CDR3, the DNA is TGTGCCAGCAGTCGAGGGAGGACACGGTACAATGAGCAGTTCTTC. It codes for CASSRGRTRYNEQFF.

This clone occurred once. This rearrangement joins TRBV6-6 to TRBJ2-7; D unresolved. Germline V gene sequence: CDR1 MNHNY, CDR2 SVGAGI (reference sequence). The CDR3 is made up of 12 amino acids. Trimming stripped 6 bases from V and 6 bases from J, with 12 bases between. This CDR3 is CASSLRNFEQYF. The CDR3 DNA follows: TGTGCCAGCAGCCTTCGAAATTTCGAGCAGTACTTC.

The V and J genes are TRBV7-7 and TRBJ2-5, with TRBD2 as a possible D gene (6 bases). V was cut by 6 bases and J by 4 bases, with 12 bases left in between. This CDR3 region has 13 residues. The germline V gene has CDR1 SSHAT and CDR2 FNYEAQ (reference sequence). The CDR3 DNA follows: TGTGCCAGCAGGGAGGTCGGGGGAGAGACCCAGTACTTC. This encodes CASREVGGETQYF.

In nucleotides, the CDR3 is TGTGCCATCAGTGAAGAAGGGAACAATGAGCAGTTCTTC. Translation gives CAISEEGNNEQFF. The V call is TRBV10-3, the J call TRBJ2-1, with D hard to call. V was shortened by 3 bases and J by 5 bases, with 8 bases between the two germline ends. Per germline, CDR1 ENHRY and CDR2 SYGVKD. The CDR3 is 13 residues long.

In its sample, this clone was seen once. This chain connects TRBV7-9 to TRBJ1-4; no clear D gene. Germline values: CDR1 SEHNR, CDR2 FQNEAQ (reference sequence). Trimming pared 2 bases from V and 8 bases from J, leaving 15 bases between. This CDR3 is built from 15 residues. The CDR3 coding sequence is TGTGCCAGCAGCTTACTGGCGACCGAGGAGGAAAAACTGTTTTTT. Its protein is CASSLLATEEEKLFF.

This clone has a single count. The V gene is TRBV15, the J gene TRBJ2-7; 8 nucleotides agree with TRBD2. CDR1 is LNHNV and CDR2 is YYDKDF in the germline V gene (reference sequence). V lost 6 bases, J lost 3 bases, and 10 bases stayed unmatched. The CDR3 covers 15 residues. This CDR3 is CATSERTSWDYEQYF. The CDR3 nucleotides are TGTGCCACCAGTGAGCGGACTAGCTGGGACTACGAGCAGTACTTC. Full variable domain (missing parts from reference TRBV15 and TRBJ2-7): DAMVIQNPRYQVTQFGKPVTLSCSQTLNHNVMYWYQQKSSQAPKLLFHYYDKDFNNEADTPDNFQSRRPNTSFCFLDIRSPGLGDTAMYLCATSERTSWDYEQYFGPGTRLTVT.

The CDR3 sequence: CASSLTSGFEQYF. CDR3 sequence (DNA): TGTGCCAGCAGCTTGACTTCAGGTTTCGAGCAGTACTTC. This rearrangement joins TRBV7-8 to TRBJ2-7; D is uncertain. Between the trimmed V and J ends, which lost 3 bases and 6 bases, there was a span of 12 bases. The CDR3 consists of 13 residues. Germline lookup yields CDR1 SGHVS and CDR2 FQNEAQ.

This sequence joins TRBV7-9 and TRBJ2-7; D possibly uses TRBD1 or TRBD2 (5 bases each). This CDR3 spans 14 amino acids. V shed 5 bases and J shed 0 bases, with 11 bases lying between them. The germline V gene encodes CDR1 SEHNR and CDR2 FQNEAQ (reference sequence). The CDR3 loop reads CASSPGPASYEQYF. The CDR3, as DNA: TGTGCCAGCAGCCCGGGACCCGCCTCCTACGAGCAGTACTTC.

This clone showed up just once. This chain joins TRBV29-1 and TRBJ2-7; D unresolved. CDR1 and CDR2 from the germline V gene are SQVTM and ANQGSEA. This CDR3 region has 12 residues. V was trimmed by 2 bases and J by 2 bases, leaving 7 bases between them. The CDR3 region has the DNA TGCAGCGTTGAAACCGCAACCTACGAGCAGTACTTC. Amino acids: CSVETATYEQYF.

V gene TRBV9 combines with J gene TRBJ2-1; D perhaps matches TRBD2 (7 bases). The CDR3 sequence is 17 residues long. Germline V gene sequence: CDR1 SGDLS, CDR2 YYNGEE. Trimming left V 2 bases short and J 2 bases short, with 17 bases between. The DNA of the CDR3 is TGTGCCAGCAGCGTTCTCTCGGGGGCGGGAGCCTACAATGAGCAGTTCTTC. Its protein is CASSVLSGAGAYNEQFF.

The rearrangement links TRBV7-6 to TRBJ2-7; 7 bases are shared with TRBD1. The CDR3 contains 14 residues. V was clipped by 5 bases and J by 0 bases; unmatched bases: 4. The germline V gene has CDR1 SGHVS and CDR2 FNYEAQ. In DNA form, the CDR3 reads TGTGCCAGCAGCACGGGGACAGACTCCTACGAGCAGTACTTC. Residues: CASSTGTDSYEQYF.

The chain carries TRBV7-9 and TRBJ2-1, with D tentatively TRBD2 (6 bases). The CDR3 loop spans 13 amino acids. In germline, CDR1 is SEHNR, CDR2 FQNEAQ (reference sequence). The ends were cut back, 6 bases at V and 5 bases at J, with 11 bases in the middle. CDR3 sequence reads: CASRGGPNNEQFF. CDR3 in DNA: TGTGCCAGCAGGGGGGGACCTAACAATGAGCAGTTCTTC.

V gene TRBV5-1 combines with J gene TRBJ2-6; D is perhaps TRBD1 (5 bases). The ends were cut back, 8 bases at V and 0 bases at J, with 9 bases in the middle. Germline values: CDR1 SGHRS, CDR2 YFSETQ. The CDR3 loop spans 14 amino acids. DNA for the CDR3: TGCGCCAGTCACAGGTACTCTGGGGCCAACGTCCTGACTTTC. Residues: CASHRYSGANVLTF.

The chain is built from TRBV10-1 and TRBJ2-5; D not certain. The CDR3 sequence is 16 residues long. V dropped 0 bases and J dropped 1 base, with 12 bases sitting between them. In germline, CDR1 is WNHNN, CDR2 SYGVQD (reference sequence). CDR3 residues: CASSESADTLQETQYF. As DNA, the CDR3 is TGCGCCAGCAGTGAGTCCGCCGACACCCTCCAAGAGACCCAGTACTTC.

This clone was counted only a few times. V gene TRBV27 combines with J gene TRBJ2-1, with a weak D call TRBD2 (6 bases). This CDR3 is built from 13 residues. CDR1 MNHEY and CDR2 SMNVEV come from the germline V gene (reference sequence). With 4 bases removed from V and 6 bases from J, the gap between germline ends came to 10 bases. The DNA of the CDR3 is TGTGCCAGCAGTTCGGGGGTGGGCAATGAGCAGTTCTTC. This encodes CASSSGVGNEQFF.

The genes are TRBV11-2 and TRBJ2-7, with 7 positions matching TRBD2. CDR1 is SGHAT, CDR2 FQNNGV, per germline. The CDR3 length is 15 residues. The V gene end was trimmed by 6 bases and the J gene end by 0 bases; junction bases not matched to a gene: 8. The CDR3 bases are TGTGCCAGCAGGAAAGTAGCGGGTGACTCCTACGAGCAGTACTTC. Translated: CASRKVAGDSYEQYF.